This T cell receptor (beta chain) is drawn from a study of T cell responses to AZD1222 COVID-19 vaccine. Profiled with immunoSEQ multiplex PCR; TCRdb holds only in-frame clones, not every one. The profile shows about 150,000 clones, over 85% of them singletons. Per germline, CDR1 SGHNT and CDR2 YENEEA. This CDR3 comprises 13 residues. Between the trimmed V and J ends, which lost 5 bases and 0 bases, there was a span of 7 bases. The origin of this receptor is an adult in good health. The input for sequencing was peripheral blood, taken on day 0 of AZD1222 vaccination. V usage is TRBV11-3 and J usage is TRBJ1-1; no definite D call. The CDR3 loop reads CASSLFLNTEAFF. The CDR3 nucleotides read TGTGCCAGCAGCCTATTTTTGAACACTGAAGCTTTCTTT.